These 7 T cell receptor beta chains were all obtained from the same sample, sequenced in a study of tumor and adjacent non-tumor tissue in lung cancer. No cell sorting was done before RNA was extracted from the tissue. Distant lung tissue was collected more than 3 cm away from the tumor edge. Three rounds of nested PCR, following a modified ARM-PCR protocol, produced the TCRbeta library. TCRdb analysed the multiplex PCR reads with MiXCR anew, one entry per CDR3 protein. The table lists some 100,000 distinct CDR3 sequences, about 61% of them singletons. The sequenced sample consisted of distant non-tumor lung tissue. All receptors derive from a man between 60 and 75 years old with non-small cell lung cancer.

Details on this clonotype: One end of the junction is discordant with germline, which a read error may explain. J is TRBJ2-1 and V is TRBV11-1; 9 positions agree with TRBD2. The CDR3 spans 17 residues. Germline V gene sequence: CDR1 SGHAT, CDR2 FQDESV (reference sequence). Written as DNA, the CDR3 is TGTACCAGCAGCTCGGGGCTAGCGGGGCATTCCTACAATGAGCAGTTCTTC. This codes for CTSSSGLAGHSYNEQFF.

This chain connects TRBV4-1 to TRBJ1-5; D gene unclear. Germline lookup yields CDR1 MGHRA and CDR2 YSYEKL. The CDR3 contains 16 residues. V lost 0 bases to trimming and J lost 0 bases, with 9 bases between them. This CDR3 reads CASSQDPGSSNQPQHF. As DNA, the CDR3 is TGCGCCAGCAGCCAAGATCCCGGGAGTAGCAATCAGCCCCAGCATTTT.

About this clonotype: This may be a read error, as it is one base from a much larger clone. The genes are TRBV5-4 and TRBJ2-5; D remains ambiguous. This CDR3 contains 12 residues. Per germline, CDR1 SGHNT and CDR2 YYREEE (reference sequence). CDR3 DNA sequence: TGTGCCAGCAGCCCGTACCATGAGACCCAGTACTTC. Protein sequence: CASSPYHETQYF.

As for this clonotype: Germline is not matched at one junction end, which may reflect a read error. V usage is TRBV19 and J usage is TRBJ1-1; 7 bases fit TRBD1. Germline V gene lookup returns CDR1 LNHDA and CDR2 SQIVND (reference sequence). This CDR3 region has 14 residues. CDR3 amino acids: CASSKRQGGTEALF. DNA for the CDR3: TGTGCCAGTAGCAAGCGACAGGGCGGCACTGAAGCTCTCTTT.

Many counts were recorded for this clonotype. This chain's CDR3 is CASKRDRDPSYEQYF. CDR3 sequence (DNA): TGTGCCAGCAAAAGGGACAGGGATCCCTCCTACGAGCAGTACTTC. The chain has TRBV6-5 and TRBJ2-7, with 9 bases fitting TRBD1. The germline V gene encodes CDR1 MNHEY and CDR2 SVGAGI. The CDR3 spans 15 residues. V was pared by 7 bases and J by 0 bases, with 7 bases of the junction left unmatched.

This clonotype has just a few counts. This may arise from a read error, as a much more abundant clone is one base away. This rearrangement joins TRBV12-3 or TRBV12-4 to TRBJ2-3, with TRBD2 identical over 8 bases. CDR3 size: 16 residues. CDR3 in DNA: TGTGCCAACAGTCCCCGGGGTAGCGGGGCGATCGATACGCAGTATTTT. This encodes CANSPRGSGAIDTQYF.

In the case of this clonotype: A clone one base away is much larger, so this may be a read error. The chain links TRBV28 to TRBJ1-5; 9 nucleotides line up with TRBD1. This CDR3 has 16 residues. CDR1 is MDHEN and CDR2 is SYDVKM in the germline V gene. The CDR3 loop is CASRGSGTGNNQPHHF. The CDR3 DNA reads as TGTGCCAGCAGGGGGAGCGGGACAGGGAACAATCAGCCCCATCATTTT.